Presented here are 7 T cell receptor beta chains from one specimen sequenced in a study of T cell changes during pregnancy in multiple sclerosis. Clones were sequenced by immunoSEQ multiplex PCR, and TCRdb holds only the in-frame ones, with some missing. The table includes more than 25,000 clones, around nine tenths detected once. Sequenced material: CD4+ T cells from peripheral blood mononuclear cells, taken in the first trimester of pregnancy. Receptors originate from a female donor with multiple sclerosis, enrolled in a pregnancy study.

Remarks on this clone: Other nucleotide sequences in the sample specify the same CDR3. The CDR3 loop reads CASSVRVTGELFF. In DNA form, the CDR3 reads TGCGCCAGCAGCGTCAGGGTTACCGGGGAGCTGTTTTTT. This chain uses TRBV5-1 with TRBJ2-2, with a tentative D call TRBD1 (5 bases). V was cut by 4 bases and J by 5 bases, with 9 bases left in between. Germline lookup yields CDR1 SGHRS and CDR2 YFSETQ. The CDR3 contains 13 residues.

The chain combines TRBV6-7 with TRBJ1-5; tentative D call: TRBD1 (6 bases). TRBV6-7 has ORF status, its function being uncertain. V was cut by 0 bases and J by 3 bases, with 12 bases left in between. This CDR3 has 16 residues. CDR3 sequence reads: CASSYSQDRHNQPQHF. CDR3 DNA sequence: TGTGCCAGCAGTTACTCTCAAGACAGGCACAATCAGCCCCAGCATTTT.

The chain employs TRBV6-5 and TRBJ2-5; 10 bases agree with TRBD1. Germline V CDR1 and CDR2: MNHEY, SVGAGI. V shed 1 base, J shed 5 bases, and the junction held 1 base outside the gene matches. The CDR3 extends over 14 amino acids. In DNA form, the CDR3 reads TGTGCCAGCAGTTACTTGGACAGGGGGGAGACCCAGTACTTC. Translated, it gives CASSYLDRGETQYF.

The V gene is TRBV28, the J gene TRBJ2-3; 11 positions agree with TRBD2. This CDR3 is built from 16 residues. J lost 2 bases, V lost 5 bases, and 6 bases had no gene match. Germline V gives CDR1 MDHEN, CDR2 SYDVKM. The CDR3 region is CASSRRLAGTTDTQYF. The DNA of the CDR3 is TGTGCCAGCAGTCGGAGACTAGCGGGGACCACAGATACGCAGTATTTT.

This chain joins TRBV11-2 and TRBJ1-1, with unresolved D. The CDR3 extends over 11 amino acids. The ends were cut back, 7 bases at V and 3 bases at J, with 6 bases in the middle. Germline V gene lookup returns CDR1 SGHAT and CDR2 FQNNGV. In DNA form, the CDR3 reads TGTGCCAGCACCTCCTACACTGAAGCTTTCTTT. Translated, it gives CASTSYTEAFF.

The gene calls are TRBV5-1 and TRBJ2-2; TRBD2 agrees at 9 bases. CDR1 is SGHRS, CDR2 YFSETQ, per germline. This CDR3 has 17 residues. V shed 4 bases, J shed 4 bases, and the junction held 11 bases outside the gene matches. The DNA of the CDR3 is TGCGCCAGCAGCGAATATCTAGCGGGGAAGGTCACCGGGGAGCTGTTTTTT. It encodes CASSEYLAGKVTGELFF.

The V gene is TRBV19, the J gene TRBJ1-1; no clear D. CDR1 and CDR2 (germline): LNHDA, SQIVND (reference sequence). This CDR3 contains 13 residues. V was pared by 3 bases and J by 1 base, with 6 bases between. The CDR3 loop reads CASSMFQNTEAFF. CDR3 in DNA: TGTGCCAGTAGTATGTTCCAGAACACTGAAGCTTTCTTT.